The 5 T cell receptor beta chains below were found in one sample sequenced in a study of technical replicates of blood from several donors. Profiling relied on immunoSEQ multiplex PCR, and the TCRdb table lists in-frame clones only, not all of them. The sample carries about 76,000 clones, 75% to 95% recorded once. The sample consisted of T cells isolated from PBMCs. These receptors came from a human donor in good health.

The rearrangement uses TRBV7-2 and TRBJ2-5; D is possibly TRBD1 (5 bases). V shed 5 bases and J shed 5 bases, with 15 bases lying between them. CDR1 and CDR2 (germline): SGHTA, FQGNSA. This CDR3 spans 14 amino acids. The chain's CDR3 is CASSRTGIGETQYF. The CDR3 DNA follows: TGTGCCAGCAGCCGTACAGGCATAGGGGAGACCCAGTACTTC.

This clone was counted between two and nine times. The chain combines TRBV5-1 with TRBJ1-1; D is unclear. V lost 0 bases and J lost 0, with 9 bases in between. Looked up from germline, CDR1 is SGHRS and CDR2 is YFSETQ. The CDR3 runs 15 residues. CDR3 nucleotides: TGCGCCAGCAGCTTGGACGGAGGAATGAACACTGAAGCTTTCTTT. Residues: CASSLDGGMNTEAFF.

The chain carries TRBV7-2 and TRBJ1-5; unclear D gene. CDR3 size: 13 residues. Trimming took off 2 bases at V and 5 bases at J, with 7 bases between the two ends. From germline, CDR1 is SGHTA and CDR2 FQGNSA. DNA for the CDR3: TGTGCCAGCAGCTTAAACAGCTATCAGCCCCAGCATTTT. Translated: CASSLNSYQPQHF.

This sequence joins TRBV6-1 and TRBJ1-4; 9 nucleotides line up with TRBD1. This CDR3 is 15 amino acids long. The germline CDR1 and CDR2 sequences are MNHNS and SASEGT. The ends lost 0 bases at V and 5 bases at J; junction bases unmatched: 1. CDR3 residues: CASSEAGQGNEKLFF. Written as DNA, the CDR3 is TGTGCCAGCAGTGAAGCAGGACAGGGGAATGAAAAACTGTTTTTT.

This clone was picked up a small number of times. V and J are TRBV30 and TRBJ1-4, with D maybe TRBD1 (5 bases). There are 14 residues in the CDR3. The germline V gene encodes CDR1 GTSNPN and CDR2 SVGIG (reference sequence). V lost 0 bases to trimming and J lost 5 bases, with 10 bases between them. The CDR3 here is CAWSVGRANEKLFF. The CDR3 nucleotides read TGTGCCTGGAGTGTGGGCAGGGCAAATGAAAAACTGTTTTTT. The full variable domain, in which reference TRBV30 and TRBJ1-4 provide the parts outside the CDR3, is SQTIHQWPATLVQPVGSPLSLECTVEGTSNPNLYWYRQAAGRGLQLLFYSVGIGQISSEVPQNLSASRPQDRQFILSSKKLLLSDSGFYLCAWSVGRANEKLFFGSGTQLSVL.